This TCR beta chain was sequenced in a study of cytomegalovirus exposure and HLA in healthy donors. Study-level background: The roughly 670 first-cohort repertoires shared a platform with the 100 to 150 validation repertoires, as reported in a later analysis.

From germline, CDR1 is SGHTA and CDR2 FQGTGA. There are 15 residues in the CDR3. V dropped 7 bases and J dropped 2; count of bases not matched to a gene: 5. Data came from immunoSEQ multiplex PCR; TCRdb stores just in-frame clones and leaves some out. The data hold around 300,000 clones, with around 85% observed a single time. Sequencing was carried out using PBMCs. The J gene is TRBJ2-3, the V gene TRBV7-3; 11 positions match TRBD2. The receptor was derived from a woman under 30 in good health and CMV-seronegative. Here the CDR3 reads CASKASGGSTDTQYF. CDR3 nucleotide sequence: TGTGCCAGCAAGGCTAGCGGGGGGTCCACAGATACGCAGTATTTT.